Listed below are T cell receptor beta chains from one sample, sequenced in a study of CD8 T cells in Susac syndrome. TCRdb passed the immunoSEQ multiplex PCR reads through MiXCR, listing each CDR3 protein once. The sample shows 180,000 or so distinct CDR3 sequences, around 96% of them seen only once. The specimen was CD4+ T cells from PBMCs. Receptors were obtained from a human donor in good health. CDR3s include the opening cysteine and the closing phenylalanine or tryptophan. The D gene is left open where the match is weak. The size field is filled for only some rows; it gives once, few, many or a size class.

>TRBV9|NA|TRBJ2-1|NA
CASSFNPGVNNEQFF
TGTGCCAGCAGCTTTAATCCGGGAGTCAACAATGAGCAGTTCTTC
>TRBV7-9|NA|TRBJ1-1|NA
CASSPQGWGTEAFF
TGTGCCAGCAGCCCACAGGGATGGGGCACTGAAGCTTTCTTT
>TRBV5-1|NA|TRBJ2-1|NA
CASSYWEENGPQFF
TGCGCCAGCAGCTATTGGGAGGAAAACGGACCGCAGTTCTTC
>TRBV7-2|NA|TRBJ1-2|NA
CASSEMGHTYGYTF
TGTGCCAGCAGCGAAATGGGACACACCTATGGCTACACCTTC
>TRBV20-1|NA|TRBJ1-3|NA
CSARGTVSGNTIYF
TGCAGTGCTAGAGGGACGGTCTCTGGAAACACCATATATTTT
>TRBV30|NA|TRBJ2-1|TRBD2
CAWSQGLAANNEQFF
TGTGCCTGGAGCCAGGGACTAGCGGCCAACAATGAGCAGTTCTTC
>TRBV25-1|NA|TRBJ1-1|NA
CASSDNTEAFF
TGTGCCAGCAGTGACAACACTGAAGCTTTCTTT
>TRBV6-2/TRBV6-3|NA|TRBJ1-5|NA
CASSYSSQAQPQHF
TGTGCCAGCAGTTACTCGTCGCAGGCCCAGCCCCAGCATTTT
>TRBV2|NA|TRBJ2-5|NA
CASSETNQETQYF
TGTGCCAGCAGTGAAACTAATCAAGAGACCCAGTACTTC
>TRBV30|NA|TRBJ1-1|NA
CAWSVRILDTEAFF
TGTGCCTGGAGTGTTCGGATACTGGACACTGAAGCTTTCTTT
>TRBV6-5|NA|TRBJ2-3|TRBD1
CASGTGKGDTQYF
TGTGCCAGCGGGACAGGGAAGGGGGATACGCAGTATTTT
>TRBV27|NA|TRBJ2-1|TRBD1
CASSLSATGESYNEQFF
TGTGCCAGCAGTTTATCCGCGACAGGGGAGTCCTACAATGAGCAGTTCTTC
>TRBV20-1|once|TRBJ2-5|TRBD2
CSASTSGGETQYF
TGCAGTGCCTCGACTAGCGGGGGCGAGACCCAGTACTTC
>TRBV12-3/TRBV12-4|NA|TRBJ1-2|TRBD1
CASRQGANGYTF
TGTGCCAGCAGACAGGGGGCTAATGGCTACACCTTC
>TRBV12-3/TRBV12-4|NA|TRBJ1-6|NA
CASSNFNSPLHF
TGTGCCAGCAGCAACTTTAATTCACCCCTCCACTTT
>TRBV5-4|NA|TRBJ2-5|TRBD1
CASSSTGEAETQYF
TGTGCCAGCAGCTCAACAGGGGAAGCGGAGACCCAGTACTTC
>TRBV5-1|NA|TRBJ2-2|NA
CASSLPGAANTGELFF
TGCGCCAGCAGCTTGCCAGGGGCGGCGAACACCGGGGAGCTGTTTTTT
>TRBV20-1|NA|TRBJ1-5|NA
CSARDGAFSNQPQHF
TGCAGTGCTAGAGATGGGGCTTTCAGCAATCAGCCCCAGCATTTT
>TRBV20-1|NA|TRBJ2-1|TRBD2
CSAKIAGAFYNEQFF
TGCAGTGCTAAAATAGCGGGGGCCTTTTACAATGAGCAGTTCTTC
>TRBV7-2|NA|TRBJ1-5|NA
CASSFDPARPQHF
TGTGCCAGCAGCTTCGATCCGGCTCGGCCCCAGCATTTT
>TRBV19|NA|TRBJ2-1|TRBD2
CASSPGTSSTGGNEQFF
TGTGCCAGTAGTCCCGGGACTAGCTCTACCGGTGGGAATGAGCAGTTCTTC
>TRBV7-2|NA|TRBJ2-1|NA
CASSLEVGVPFF
TGTGCCAGCAGCTTAGAAGTGGGGGTTCCGTTCTTC
>TRBV5-4|once|TRBJ2-5|NA
CASSLEGPRETQYF
TGTGCCAGCAGCTTGGAAGGACCCAGGGAGACCCAGTACTTC
>TRBV6-6|NA|TRBJ2-2|NA
CASRPAGNTGELFF
TGTGCCAGCAGGCCAGCGGGGAACACCGGGGAGCTGTTTTTT
>TRBV5-1|NA|TRBJ2-3|NA
CASSFALSSTDTQYF
TGCGCCAGCAGCTTTGCGCTTTCTAGCACAGATACGCAGTATTTT
>TRBV4-3|NA|TRBJ2-3|TRBD1
CASSHSSPGQGSPDTQYF
TGCGCCAGCAGCCACTCTTCACCGGGACAGGGCTCCCCAGATACGCAGTATTTT
>TRBV28|NA|TRBJ1-2|TRBD1
CASSLGSGQGSTF
TGTGCCAGCAGTTTAGGCTCGGGACAGGGGAGCACCTTC
>TRBV4-3|NA|TRBJ2-5|TRBD2
CASSQELAGVETQYF
TGCGCCAGCAGCCAAGAACTAGCGGGGGTGGAGACCCAGTACTTC
>TRBV4-2|NA|TRBJ2-1|TRBD2
CASSQDRGVSYNEQFF
TGTGCCAGCAGCCAAGATCGGGGGGTCTCCTACAATGAGCAGTTCTTC
>TRBV30|NA|TRBJ2-5|NA
CAWSIGTQETQYF
TGTGCCTGGAGTATCGGGACGCAAGAGACCCAGTACTTC
>TRBV29-1|NA|TRBJ1-1|TRBD1
CSVDRVLNTEAFF
TGCAGCGTCGACAGGGTCCTGAACACTGAAGCTTTCTTT
>TRBV3-1|NA|TRBJ2-5|TRBD2
CASSPGLAGTQLGETQYF
TGTGCCAGCAGCCCGGGACTAGCGGGGACCCAATTGGGGGAGACCCAGTACTTC
>TRBV7-3|NA|TRBJ2-3|NA
CASSTYEAPQYF
TGTGCCAGCAGTACGTATGAGGCGCCGCAGTATTTT
>TRBV29-1|NA|TRBJ2-6|NA
CSVEEAAGANVLTF
TGCAGCGTTGAAGAGGCGGCTGGGGCCAACGTCCTGACTTTC
>TRBV2|NA|TRBJ2-3|NA
CASSELGSNTQYF
TGTGCCAGCAGTGAACTAGGCTCCAATACGCAGTATTTT
>TRBV20-1|NA|TRBJ2-7|TRBD1
CSASGVGPGGIYEQYF
TGCAGTGCTAGTGGGGTCGGACCAGGGGGCATCTACGAGCAGTACTTC
>TRBV20-1|NA|TRBJ1-4|TRBD1
CSACRDRGGKLFF
TGCAGTGCTTGCCGGGACAGGGGAGGAAAACTGTTTTTT
>TRBV20-1|NA|TRBJ1-1|NA
CSPGRALAAEAFF
TGCAGTCCAGGTAGGGCTCTGGCAGCTGAAGCTTTCTTT
>TRBV29-1|NA|TRBJ2-3|NA
CSVGGLVTDTQYF
TGCAGCGTTGGGGGGCTAGTCACAGATACGCAGTATTTT
>TRBV9|NA|TRBJ2-3|NA
CASSVGLRTDTQYF
TGTGCCAGCAGCGTGGGACTTCGCACAGATACGCAGTATTTT
>TRBV29-1|NA|TRBJ2-3|NA
CSIRGGDTQYF
TGCAGCATTAGAGGGGGGGATACGCAGTATTTT
>TRBV5-6|NA|TRBJ2-5|TRBD1
CASRRIGQGSQETQYF
TGTGCCAGCAGGCGAATCGGACAGGGAAGTCAAGAGACCCAGTACTTC
>TRBV7-9|NA|TRBJ2-3|TRBD2
CASSFSGGAIDTQYF
TGTGCCAGCAGCTTCAGCGGGGGGGCCATAGATACGCAGTATTTT
>TRBV9|NA|TRBJ1-3|NA
CASSQTTGSGNTIYF
TGTGCCAGCAGCCAAACCACAGGGTCAGGAAACACCATATATTTT
>TRBV4-3|NA|TRBJ1-5|NA
CASARELNSNQPQHF
TGCGCCAGCGCACGGGAGTTGAATAGCAATCAGCCCCAGCATTTT
>TRBV20-1|NA|TRBJ2-1|TRBD2
CSARPRTRHNEQFF
TGCAGTGCTAGACCCCGGACTAGACACAATGAGCAGTTCTTC
>TRBV4-1|NA|TRBJ1-1|NA
CASSQEGSHTEAFF
TGCGCCAGCAGCCAAGAAGGCAGCCACACTGAAGCTTTCTTT
>TRBV27|NA|TRBJ1-2|NA
CASSPTLNYGYTF
TGTGCCAGCAGCCCGACACTGAACTATGGCTACACCTTC
>TRBV5-4|NA|TRBJ2-5|NA
CASSLTFDFRGTQYF
TGTGCCAGCAGCTTGACGTTCGACTTCCGAGGGACCCAGTACTTC
>TRBV3-1|NA|TRBJ2-3|TRBD2
CASSQEPPRGGRSDTQYF
TGTGCCAGCAGCCAAGAGCCCCCGCGCGGGGGGCGATCAGATACGCAGTATTTT
>TRBV29-1|once|TRBJ2-1|TRBD2
CSVVSSGVPEQFF
TGCAGCGTTGTTTCTAGCGGGGTTCCTGAGCAGTTCTTC
>TRBV29-1|few|TRBJ2-5|TRBD1
CSATGGQETQYF
TGCAGCGCCACAGGGGGCCAAGAGACCCAGTACTTC
>TRBV7-2|NA|TRBJ2-3|NA
CASFRGASTDTQYF
TGTGCCAGCTTCAGGGGTGCTAGCACAGATACGCAGTATTTT
>TRBV25-1|NA|TRBJ2-1|TRBD1
CASSELDRGKNEQFF
TGTGCCAGCAGTGAACTTGACAGGGGGAAGAATGAGCAGTTCTTC
>TRBV29-1|NA|TRBJ2-5|TRBD1
CSAWDRGPDSRETQYF
TGCAGCGCCTGGGACAGGGGGCCGGATTCGAGGGAGACCCAGTACTTC
>TRBV29-1|NA|TRBJ2-1|TRBD2
CSVDRSSGGAHEQFF
TGCAGCGTTGATCGGTCTAGCGGGGGGGCGCATGAGCAGTTCTTC
>TRBV29-1|NA|TRBJ2-1|NA
CSVAETRNNEQFF
TGCAGCGTGGCGGAGACGCGGAACAATGAGCAGTTCTTC
>TRBV6-2/TRBV6-3|NA|TRBJ1-6|NA
CASEAYNSPLHF
TGTGCCAGCGAAGCCTATAATTCACCCCTCCACTTT
>TRBV30|NA|TRBJ2-1|NA
CAWNTEVYNEQFF
TGTGCCTGGAACACCGAAGTCTACAATGAGCAGTTCTTC